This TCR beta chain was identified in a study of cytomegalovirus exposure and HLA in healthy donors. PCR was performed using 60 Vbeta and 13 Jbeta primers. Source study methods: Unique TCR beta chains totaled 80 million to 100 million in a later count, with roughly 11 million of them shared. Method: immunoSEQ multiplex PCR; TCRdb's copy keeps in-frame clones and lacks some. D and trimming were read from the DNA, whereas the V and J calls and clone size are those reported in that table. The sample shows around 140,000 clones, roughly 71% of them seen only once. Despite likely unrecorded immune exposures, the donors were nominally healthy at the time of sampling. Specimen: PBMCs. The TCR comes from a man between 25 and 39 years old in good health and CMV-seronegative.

The CDR3, as DNA: TGCGCCAGCAGCCCCAGGACAGGGGGCCAGCCCCAGCATTTT. It encodes CASSPRTGGQPQHF. The chain couples TRBV4-1 to TRBJ1-5; 11 bases fit TRBD1. V dropped 4 bases and J dropped 7; count of bases not matched to a gene: 3. This CDR3 region has 14 residues. Germline-derived CDR1 and CDR2 are MGHRA and YSYEKL.